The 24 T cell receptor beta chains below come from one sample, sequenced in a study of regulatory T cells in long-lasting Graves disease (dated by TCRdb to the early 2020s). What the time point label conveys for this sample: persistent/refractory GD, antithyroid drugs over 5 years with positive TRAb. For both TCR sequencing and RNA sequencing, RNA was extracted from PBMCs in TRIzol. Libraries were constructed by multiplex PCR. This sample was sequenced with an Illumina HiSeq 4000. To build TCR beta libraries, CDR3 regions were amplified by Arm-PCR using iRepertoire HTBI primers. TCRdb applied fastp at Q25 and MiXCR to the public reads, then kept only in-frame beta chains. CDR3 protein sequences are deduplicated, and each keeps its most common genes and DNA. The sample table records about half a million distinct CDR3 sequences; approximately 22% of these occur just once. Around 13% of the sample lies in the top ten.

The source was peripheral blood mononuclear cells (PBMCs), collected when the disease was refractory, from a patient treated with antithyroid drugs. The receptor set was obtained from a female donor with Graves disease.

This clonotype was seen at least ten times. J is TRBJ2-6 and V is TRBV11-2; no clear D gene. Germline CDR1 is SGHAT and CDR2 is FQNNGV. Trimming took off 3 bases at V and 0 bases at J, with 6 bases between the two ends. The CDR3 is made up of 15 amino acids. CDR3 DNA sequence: TGTGCCAGCAGCTTTAACCCCTCTGGGGCCAACGTCCTGACTTTC. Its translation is CASSFNPSGANVLTF.

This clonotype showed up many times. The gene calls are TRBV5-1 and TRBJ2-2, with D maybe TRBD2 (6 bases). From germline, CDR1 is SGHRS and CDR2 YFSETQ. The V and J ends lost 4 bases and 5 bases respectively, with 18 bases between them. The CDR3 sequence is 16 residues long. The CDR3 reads CASSPTGEVLTGELFF. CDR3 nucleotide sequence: TGCGCCAGCAGCCCTACGGGGGAGGTCTTGACCGGGGAGCTGTTTTTT.

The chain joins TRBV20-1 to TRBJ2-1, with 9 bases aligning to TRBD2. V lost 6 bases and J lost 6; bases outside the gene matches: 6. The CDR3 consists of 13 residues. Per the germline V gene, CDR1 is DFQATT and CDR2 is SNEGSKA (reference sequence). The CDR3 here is CSASGGRGNEQFF. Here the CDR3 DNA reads TGCAGTGCGTCAGGCGGGAGGGGCAATGAGCAGTTCTTC.

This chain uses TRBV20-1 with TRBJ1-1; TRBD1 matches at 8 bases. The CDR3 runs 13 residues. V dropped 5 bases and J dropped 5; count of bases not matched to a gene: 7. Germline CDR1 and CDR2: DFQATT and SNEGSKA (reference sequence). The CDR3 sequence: CSASQGAETEAFF. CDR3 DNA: TGCAGTGCTTCGCAGGGGGCCGAGACTGAAGCTTTCTTT.

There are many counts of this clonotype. CDR3 bases: TGTGCCAGCAGCCGACAGGGTAATTTCTACGAGCAGTACTTC. Translated: CASSRQGNFYEQYF. The chain links TRBV11-2 to TRBJ2-7; the match to TRBD1 covers 7 bases. The CDR3 totals 14 residues. The V gene end was trimmed by 5 bases and the J gene end by 3 bases; junction bases not matched to a gene: 7. CDR1 is SGHAT and CDR2 is FQNNGV in the germline V gene.

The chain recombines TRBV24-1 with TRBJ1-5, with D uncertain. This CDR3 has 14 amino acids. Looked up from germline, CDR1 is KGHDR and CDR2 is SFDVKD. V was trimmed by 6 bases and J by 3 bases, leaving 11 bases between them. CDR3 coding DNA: TGTGCCACCAGTTCCAGATTACCCAATCAGCCCCAGCATTTT. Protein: CATSSRLPNQPQHF.

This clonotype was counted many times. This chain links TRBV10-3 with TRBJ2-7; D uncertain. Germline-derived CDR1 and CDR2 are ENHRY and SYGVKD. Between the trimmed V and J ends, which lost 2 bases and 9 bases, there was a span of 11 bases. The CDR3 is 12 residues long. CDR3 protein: CAISETTWRQYF. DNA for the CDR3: TGTGCCATCAGTGAGACCACCTGGCGGCAGTACTTC.

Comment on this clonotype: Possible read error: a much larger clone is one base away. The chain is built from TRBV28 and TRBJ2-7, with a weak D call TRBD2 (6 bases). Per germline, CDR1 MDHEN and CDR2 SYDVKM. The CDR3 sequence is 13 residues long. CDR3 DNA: TGTGCCAGCAGTAAGGCGGGGTGGTACGAGCGGTACTTC. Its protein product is CASSKAGWYERYF.

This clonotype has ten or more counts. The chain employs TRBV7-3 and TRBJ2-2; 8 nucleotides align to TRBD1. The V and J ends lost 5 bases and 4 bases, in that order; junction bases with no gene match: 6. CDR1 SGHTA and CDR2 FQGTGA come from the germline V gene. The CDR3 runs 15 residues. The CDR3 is CASSRQGAGTGELFF. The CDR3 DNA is TGTGCCAGCAGCCGTCAGGGGGCTGGCACCGGGGAGCTGTTTTTT.

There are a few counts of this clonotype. CDR3 protein: CATSESGAKNIQYF. The CDR3 region has the DNA TGTGCCACCAGTGAATCAGGAGCCAAAAACATTCAGTACTTC. The chain carries TRBV24-1 and TRBJ2-4, with unresolved D. CDR1 is KGHDR, CDR2 SFDVKD, per germline. This CDR3 region has 14 residues. V lost 4 bases and J lost 0, with 6 bases in between.

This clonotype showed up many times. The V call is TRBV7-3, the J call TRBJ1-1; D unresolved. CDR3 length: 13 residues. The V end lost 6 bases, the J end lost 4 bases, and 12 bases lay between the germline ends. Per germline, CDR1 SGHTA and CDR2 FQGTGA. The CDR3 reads CASRPRIVTEAFF. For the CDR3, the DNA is TGTGCCAGCAGACCCCGGATCGTCACTGAAGCTTTCTTT.

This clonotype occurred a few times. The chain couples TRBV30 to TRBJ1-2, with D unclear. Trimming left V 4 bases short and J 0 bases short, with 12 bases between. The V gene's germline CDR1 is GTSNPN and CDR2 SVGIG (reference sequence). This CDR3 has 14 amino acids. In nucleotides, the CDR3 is TGTGCCTGGAATGTACCGGAAGCTAACTATGGCTACACCTTC. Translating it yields CAWNVPEANYGYTF.

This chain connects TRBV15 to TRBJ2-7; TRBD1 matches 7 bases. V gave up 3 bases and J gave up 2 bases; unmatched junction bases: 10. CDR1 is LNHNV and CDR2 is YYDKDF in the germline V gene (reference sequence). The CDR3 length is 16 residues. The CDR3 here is CATSSGLGQEPYEQYF. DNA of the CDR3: TGTGCCACCAGCAGTGGACTTGGACAGGAGCCCTACGAGCAGTACTTC.

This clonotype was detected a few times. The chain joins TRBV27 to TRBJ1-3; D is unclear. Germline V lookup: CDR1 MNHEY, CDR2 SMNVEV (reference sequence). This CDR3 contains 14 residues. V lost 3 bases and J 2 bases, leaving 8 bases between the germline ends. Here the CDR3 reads CASSLGQAGNTIYF. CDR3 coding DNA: TGTGCCAGCAGTTTGGGCCAGGCTGGAAACACCATATATTTT.

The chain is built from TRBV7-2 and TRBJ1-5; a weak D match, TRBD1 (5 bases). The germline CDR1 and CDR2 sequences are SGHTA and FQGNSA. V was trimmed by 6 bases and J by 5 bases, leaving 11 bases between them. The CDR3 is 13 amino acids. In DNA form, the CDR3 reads TGTGCCAGCAGGTTGGGGGACTATCAGCCCCAGCATTTT. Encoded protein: CASRLGDYQPQHF.

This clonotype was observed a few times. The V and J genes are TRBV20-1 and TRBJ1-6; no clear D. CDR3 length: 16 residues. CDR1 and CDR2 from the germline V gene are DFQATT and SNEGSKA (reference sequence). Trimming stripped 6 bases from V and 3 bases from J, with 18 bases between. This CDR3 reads CSANPPSNSYNSPLHF. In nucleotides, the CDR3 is TGCAGTGCAAACCCCCCTTCGAACAGCTATAATTCACCCCTCCACTTT.

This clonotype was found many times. The CDR3 nucleotides are TGTGCCAGCAGTTTTTCCAGTTCACCCCTCCACTTT. Translation: CASSFSSSPLHF. The genes are TRBV12-3 or TRBV12-4 and TRBJ1-6; D call uncertain. Between the trimmed V and J ends, which lost 3 bases and 9 bases, there was a span of 6 bases. This CDR3 has 12 residues.

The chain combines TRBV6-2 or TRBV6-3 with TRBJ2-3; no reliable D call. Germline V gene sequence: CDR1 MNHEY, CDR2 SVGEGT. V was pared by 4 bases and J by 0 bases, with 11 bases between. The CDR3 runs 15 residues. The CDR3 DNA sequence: TGTGCCAGCAGTTCCCGACTTACTAGCACAGATACGCAGTATTTT. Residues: CASSSRLTSTDTQYF.

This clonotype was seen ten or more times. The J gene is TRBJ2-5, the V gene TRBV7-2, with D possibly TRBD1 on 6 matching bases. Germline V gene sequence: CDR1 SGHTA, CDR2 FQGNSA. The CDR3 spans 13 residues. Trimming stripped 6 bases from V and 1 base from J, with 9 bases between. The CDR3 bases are TGTGCCAGCAGTTTACAGGGCCAAGAGACCCAGTACTTC. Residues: CASSLQGQETQYF.

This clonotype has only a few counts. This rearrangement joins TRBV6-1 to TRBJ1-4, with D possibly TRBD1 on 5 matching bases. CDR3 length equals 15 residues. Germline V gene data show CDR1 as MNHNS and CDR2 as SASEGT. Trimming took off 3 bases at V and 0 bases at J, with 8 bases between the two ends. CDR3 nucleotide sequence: TGTGCCAGCAGTGACAGGGTTGCAACTAATGAAAAACTGTTTTTT. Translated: CASSDRVATNEKLFF.

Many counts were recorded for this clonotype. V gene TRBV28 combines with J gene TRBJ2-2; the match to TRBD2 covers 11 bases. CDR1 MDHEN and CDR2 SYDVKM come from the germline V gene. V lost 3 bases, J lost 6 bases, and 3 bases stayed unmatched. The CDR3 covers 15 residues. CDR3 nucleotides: TGTGCCAGCAGTTTCCCGGGACTAGCGGCCGGGGAGCTGTTTTTT. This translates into CASSFPGLAAGELFF.

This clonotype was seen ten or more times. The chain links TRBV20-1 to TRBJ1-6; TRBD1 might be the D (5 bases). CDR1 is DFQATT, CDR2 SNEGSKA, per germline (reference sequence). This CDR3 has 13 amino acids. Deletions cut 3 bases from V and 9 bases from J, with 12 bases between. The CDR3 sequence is CSASGGLLSPLHF. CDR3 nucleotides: TGCAGTGCTAGCGGGGGATTGCTTTCACCCCTCCACTTT.

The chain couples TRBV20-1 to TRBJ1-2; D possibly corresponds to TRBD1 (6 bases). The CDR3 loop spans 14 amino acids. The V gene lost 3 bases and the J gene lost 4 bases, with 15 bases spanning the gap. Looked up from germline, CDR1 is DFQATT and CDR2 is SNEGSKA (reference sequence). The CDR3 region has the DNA TGCAGTGCTAGGTGGGCAGGGGAGGCCTATGGCTACACCTTC. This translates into CSARWAGEAYGYTF.

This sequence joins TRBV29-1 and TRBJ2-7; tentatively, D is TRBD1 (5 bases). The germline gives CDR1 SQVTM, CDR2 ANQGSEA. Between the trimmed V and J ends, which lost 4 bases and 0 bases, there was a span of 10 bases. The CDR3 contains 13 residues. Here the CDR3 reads CSVVGAPSYEQYF. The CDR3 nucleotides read TGCAGCGTTGTAGGGGCTCCCTCCTACGAGCAGTACTTC.